What follows are 17 T cell receptor beta chains derived from one specimen sequenced in a study of CD8+ T cells in alopecia areata. Reverse transcription of extracted RNA yielded cDNA, which provided the sequencing template. The protocol was immunoSEQ multiplex PCR, while the TCRdb copy is restricted to in-frame clones and leaves out a portion. The data show 130,000 or so clones, around 49% seen once. This sample comprised CD8+ T cells sorted from blood, obtained at week 0. Receptors were obtained from a human donor with alopecia areata.

V and J are TRBV6-5 and TRBJ1-1; D is uncertain. CDR1 MNHEY and CDR2 SVGAGI come from the germline V gene. The CDR3 loop spans 13 amino acids. Trimming left V 0 bases short and J 5 bases short, with 7 bases between. The CDR3 nucleotides read TGTGCCAGCAGTTACTCGAGGGATACTGAAGCTTTCTTT. Protein: CASSYSRDTEAFF.

This clone was found a few times. This sequence joins TRBV5-1 and TRBJ1-6; no definite D call. CDR1 SGHRS and CDR2 YFSETQ come from the germline V gene. Trimming took 4 bases from V and 7 from J, leaving 6 bases between them. The CDR3 contains 12 residues. The CDR3 sequence is CASSPENSPLHF. DNA for the CDR3: TGCGCCAGCAGCCCAGAGAATTCACCCCTCCACTTT.

The V gene is TRBV27, the J gene TRBJ1-1; 8 bases fit TRBD1. The CDR3 totals 13 residues. CDR1 is MNHEY and CDR2 is SMNVEV in the germline V gene (reference sequence). V gave up 6 bases and J gave up 4 bases; unmatched junction bases: 4. The CDR3 DNA reads TGTGCCAGCAGGGTAGACAGGGGCACTGAAGCTTTCTTT. This encodes CASRVDRGTEAFF.

The chain couples TRBV27 to TRBJ2-4, with 8 bases that match TRBD2. The length of the CDR3 is 15 residues. V trimming: 2 bases; J trimming: 5 bases; junction bases outside the gene matches: 5. Germline loops: CDR1 MNHEY, CDR2 SMNVEV (reference sequence). The CDR3 spells CASSLEAGDQNIQYF. Written as DNA, the CDR3 is TGTGCCAGCAGTTTAGAAGCGGGGGACCAAAACATTCAGTACTTC.

V gene TRBV30 combines with J gene TRBJ1-5; D gene unclear. Germline-derived CDR1 and CDR2 are GTSNPN and SVGIG (reference sequence). The CDR3 consists of 12 residues. Trimming left V 1 base short and J 6 bases short, with 7 bases between. CDR3 loop: CAWSDSIQPQHF. For the CDR3, the DNA is TGTGCCTGGAGTGACTCTATTCAGCCCCAGCATTTT.

This chain links TRBV13 with TRBJ2-1; tentatively, D is TRBD2 (6 bases). The CDR3 has 13 amino acids. V was shortened by 5 bases and J by 10 bases, with 15 bases between the two germline ends. From germline, CDR1 is PRHDT and CDR2 FYEKMQ (reference sequence). CDR3 residues: CASSEFSGYEQFF. The CDR3 DNA reads as TGTGCCAGCAGCGAATTTAGCGGCTACGAGCAGTTCTTC.

The V gene is TRBV25-1, the J gene TRBJ2-7; D perhaps matches TRBD2 (6 bases). Trimming took off 3 bases at V and 7 bases at J, with 10 bases between the two ends. The length of the CDR3 is 12 residues. Germline V gene lookup returns CDR1 MGHDK and CDR2 SYGVNS. In nucleotides, the CDR3 is TGTGCCAGCAGTGACGGGAGTGGAGAGCAGTACTTC. It translates to CASSDGSGEQYF.

The chain uses TRBV27 and TRBJ2-2; D is ambiguous. Per the germline V gene, CDR1 is MNHEY and CDR2 is SMNVEV (reference sequence). V shed 5 bases and J shed 3 bases, with 7 bases lying between them. This CDR3 is 13 amino acids long. The CDR3 region is CASSEADTGELFF. The CDR3 region has the DNA TGTGCCAGCAGTGAGGCCGACACCGGGGAGCTGTTTTTT.

The chain is built from TRBV7-2 and TRBJ2-7; 10 bases fit TRBD1. The CDR3 totals 17 residues. Germline loops: CDR1 SGHTA, CDR2 FQGNSA. V lost 5 bases, J lost 5 bases, and 15 bases stayed unmatched. The CDR3: CASSPLHSDRGIDEQYF. CDR3 sequence (DNA): TGTGCCAGCAGCCCCCTTCACTCGGACAGGGGGATCGACGAGCAGTACTTC.

There are a few counts of this clone. The chain recombines TRBV4-1 with TRBJ2-7, with D perhaps matching TRBD1 or TRBD2 (5 bases each). Germline assignment: CDR1 MGHRA and CDR2 YSYEKL. The CDR3 covers 17 residues. Trimming took off 0 bases at V and 0 bases at J, with 15 bases between the two ends. DNA of the CDR3: TGCGCCAGCAGCCAAGATGTCTTCGGGGACGGCTCCTACGAGCAGTACTTC. This translates into CASSQDVFGDGSYEQYF.

The chain employs TRBV29-1 and TRBJ2-3; D call uncertain. The CDR3 is 14 residues long. Germline V lookup: CDR1 SQVTM, CDR2 ANQGSEA. V was pared by 5 bases and J by 2 bases, with 14 bases between. CDR3 protein: CSVFGLTHTDTQYF. The CDR3, as DNA: TGCAGCGTTTTTGGATTAACACACACAGATACGCAGTATTTT.

The chain employs TRBV27 and TRBJ2-1; D call uncertain. The germline gives CDR1 MNHEY, CDR2 SMNVEV (reference sequence). The V end lost 6 bases, the J end lost 5 bases, and 14 bases lay between the germline ends. The CDR3 has 14 amino acids. CDR3 sequence (DNA): TGTGCCAGCAGAATCGGTGGTCCCCACAATGAGCAGTTCTTC. It encodes CASRIGGPHNEQFF.

The J gene is TRBJ2-7, the V gene TRBV7-8, with unresolved D. The CDR3 is made up of 15 amino acids. Germline loops: CDR1 SGHVS, CDR2 FQNEAQ. V gave up 1 base and J gave up 6 bases, with 16 bases separating them. CDR3 nucleotide sequence: TGTGCCAGCAGCTTAGTTCGCTCCCTCGCTCCCGAGCAGTACTTC. This encodes CASSLVRSLAPEQYF.

This clone showed up just a few times. Other DNA sequences from this sample encode an identical CDR3 as well. The V gene is TRBV19, the J gene TRBJ1-5, with a possible D match to TRBD1 (6 bases). CDR1 is LNHDA, CDR2 SQIVND, per germline (reference sequence). The CDR3 is 14 residues long. Trimming removed 2 bases at V and 3 bases at J, with 8 bases between. CDR3 region: CASSIRDTNQPQHF. CDR3 bases: TGTGCCAGTAGTATAAGGGACACCAATCAGCCCCAGCATTTT.

In its sample, this clone was seen a few times. This same CDR3 is encoded by further DNA sequences in the sample. The CDR3 nucleotides are TGTGCCAGCAGCTTTCAGGGGAGAGAGACCCAGTACTTC. It yields the protein CASSFQGRETQYF. The chain uses TRBV7-9 and TRBJ2-5; TRBD1 might be the D (6 bases). The V end was cut by 3 bases, the J end by 4 bases, with 9 bases between. CDR1 and CDR2 (germline): SEHNR, FQNEAQ (reference sequence). This CDR3 has 13 residues.

As regards this clone: The sample carries other DNA sequences with the same CDR3. The chain uses TRBV30 and TRBJ1-1; possible D gene TRBD1, 5 bases. Per germline, CDR1 GTSNPN and CDR2 SVGIG (reference sequence). The V end lost 1 base, the J end lost 4 bases, and 10 bases lay between the germline ends. The CDR3 spans 13 residues. In DNA, the CDR3 is TGTGCCTGGAGTGGGCAGGGAGGCACTGAAGCTTTCTTT. Amino acids: CAWSGQGGTEAFF.

Only one count was recorded for this clone. V usage is TRBV30 and J usage is TRBJ1-2, with a tentative D call TRBD1 (6 bases). V lost 7 bases and J 5 bases, leaving 11 bases between the germline ends. The CDR3 covers 11 residues. Per germline, CDR1 GTSNPN and CDR2 SVGIG (reference sequence). The CDR3 loop is CASDSPYGYTF. The CDR3 nucleotides are TGTGCCTCGGACAGCCCATATGGCTACACCTTC.